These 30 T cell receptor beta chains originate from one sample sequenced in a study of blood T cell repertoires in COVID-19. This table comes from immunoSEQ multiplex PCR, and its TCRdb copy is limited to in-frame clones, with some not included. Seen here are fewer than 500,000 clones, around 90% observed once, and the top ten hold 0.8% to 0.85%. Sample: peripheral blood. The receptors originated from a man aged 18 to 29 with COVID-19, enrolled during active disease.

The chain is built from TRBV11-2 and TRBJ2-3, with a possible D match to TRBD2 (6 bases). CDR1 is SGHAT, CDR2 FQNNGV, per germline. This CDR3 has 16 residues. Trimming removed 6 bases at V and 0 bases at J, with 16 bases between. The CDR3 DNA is TGTGCCAGCAGTTACCGGGACTTCTATAGCACAGATACGCAGTATTTT. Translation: CASSYRDFYSTDTQYF.

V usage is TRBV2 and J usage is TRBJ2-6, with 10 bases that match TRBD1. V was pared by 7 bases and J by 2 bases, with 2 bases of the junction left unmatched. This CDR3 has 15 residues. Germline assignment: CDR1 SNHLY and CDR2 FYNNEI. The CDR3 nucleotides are TGTGCCAGCACGACAGGGGGCACTGGGGCCAACGTCCTGACTTTC. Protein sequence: CASTTGGTGANVLTF.

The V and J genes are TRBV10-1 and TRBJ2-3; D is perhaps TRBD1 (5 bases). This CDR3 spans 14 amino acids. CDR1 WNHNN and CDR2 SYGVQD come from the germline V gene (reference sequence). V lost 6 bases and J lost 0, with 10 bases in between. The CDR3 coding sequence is TGCGCCAGCAGGGACACATCAAGCACAGATACGCAGTATTTT. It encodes CASRDTSSTDTQYF.

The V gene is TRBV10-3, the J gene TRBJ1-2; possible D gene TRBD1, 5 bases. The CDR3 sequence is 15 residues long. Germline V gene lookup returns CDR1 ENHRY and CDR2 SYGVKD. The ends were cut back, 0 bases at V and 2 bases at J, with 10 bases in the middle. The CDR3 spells CAISESGGANYGYTF. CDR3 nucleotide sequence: TGTGCCATCAGTGAGTCGGGGGGAGCCAACTATGGCTACACCTTC.

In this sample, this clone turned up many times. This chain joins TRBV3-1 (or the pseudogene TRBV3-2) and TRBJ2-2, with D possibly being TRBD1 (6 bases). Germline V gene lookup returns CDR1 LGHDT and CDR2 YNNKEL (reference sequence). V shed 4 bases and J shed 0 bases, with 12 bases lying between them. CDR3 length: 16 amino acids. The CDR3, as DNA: TGTGCCAGCAGCCCTGGACAGTTCGCGAACACCGGGGAGCTGTTTTTT. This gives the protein CASSPGQFANTGELFF.

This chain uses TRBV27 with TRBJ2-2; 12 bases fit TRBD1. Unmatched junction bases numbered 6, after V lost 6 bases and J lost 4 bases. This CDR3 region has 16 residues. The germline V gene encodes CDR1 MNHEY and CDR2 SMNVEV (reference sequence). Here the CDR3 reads CASRGQGALVTGELFF. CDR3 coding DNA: TGTGCCAGCAGGGGACAGGGGGCGCTTGTCACCGGGGAGCTGTTTTTT.

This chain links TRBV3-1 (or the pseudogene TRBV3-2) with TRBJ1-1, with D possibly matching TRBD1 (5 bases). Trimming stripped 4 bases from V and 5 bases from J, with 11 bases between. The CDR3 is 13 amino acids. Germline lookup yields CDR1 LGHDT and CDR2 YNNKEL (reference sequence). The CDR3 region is CASSPRGSTEAFF. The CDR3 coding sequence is TGTGCCAGCAGCCCCCGGGGGAGTACTGAAGCTTTCTTT.

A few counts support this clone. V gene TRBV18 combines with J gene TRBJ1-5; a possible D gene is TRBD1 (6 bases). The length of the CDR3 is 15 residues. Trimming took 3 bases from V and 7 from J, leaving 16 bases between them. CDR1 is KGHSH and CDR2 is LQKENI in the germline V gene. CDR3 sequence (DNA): TGTGCCAGCTCACCCACGGATTTAGGGGGACAGCCCCAGCATTTT. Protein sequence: CASSPTDLGGQPQHF. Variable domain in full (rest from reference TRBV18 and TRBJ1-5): NAGVMQNPRHLVRRRGQEARLRCSPMKGHSHVYWYRQLPEEGLKFMVYLQKENIIDESGMPKERFSAEFPKEGPSILRIQQVVRGDSAAYFCASSPTDLGGQPQHFGDGTRLSIL.

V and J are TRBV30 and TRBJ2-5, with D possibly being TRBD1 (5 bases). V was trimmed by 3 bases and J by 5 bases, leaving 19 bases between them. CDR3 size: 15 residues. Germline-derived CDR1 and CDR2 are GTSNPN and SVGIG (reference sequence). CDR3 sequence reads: CAWSAPGIGYETQYF. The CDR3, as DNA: TGTGCCTGGAGCGCGCCAGGGATAGGATACGAGACCCAGTACTTC.

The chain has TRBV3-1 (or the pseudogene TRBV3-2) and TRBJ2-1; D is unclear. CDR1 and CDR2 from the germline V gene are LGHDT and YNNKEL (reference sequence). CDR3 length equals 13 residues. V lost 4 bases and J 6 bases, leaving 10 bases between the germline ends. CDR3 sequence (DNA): TGTGCCAGCAGCCGCCTGGGCCCCAATGAGCAGTTCTTC. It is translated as CASSRLGPNEQFF.

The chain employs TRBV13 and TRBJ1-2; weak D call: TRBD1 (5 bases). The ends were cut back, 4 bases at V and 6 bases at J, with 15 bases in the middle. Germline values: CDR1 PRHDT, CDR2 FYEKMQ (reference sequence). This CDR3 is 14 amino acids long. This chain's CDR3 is CASSSSTGYNGYTF. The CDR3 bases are TGTGCCAGCAGCTCCTCTACAGGATACAATGGCTACACCTTC.

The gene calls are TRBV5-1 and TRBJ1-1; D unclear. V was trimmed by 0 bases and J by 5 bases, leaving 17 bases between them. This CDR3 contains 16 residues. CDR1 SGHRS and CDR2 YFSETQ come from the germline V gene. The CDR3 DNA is TGCGCCAGCAGCTTGGAGATTTCTGGGCCGGGGACTGAAGCTTTCTTT. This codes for CASSLEISGPGTEAFF.

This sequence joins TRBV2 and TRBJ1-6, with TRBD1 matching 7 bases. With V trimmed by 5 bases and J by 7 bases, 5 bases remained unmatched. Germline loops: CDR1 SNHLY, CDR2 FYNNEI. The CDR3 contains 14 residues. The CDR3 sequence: CASSTGRGNSPLHF. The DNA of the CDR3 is TGTGCCAGCAGTACCGGCAGGGGGAATTCACCCCTCCACTTT.

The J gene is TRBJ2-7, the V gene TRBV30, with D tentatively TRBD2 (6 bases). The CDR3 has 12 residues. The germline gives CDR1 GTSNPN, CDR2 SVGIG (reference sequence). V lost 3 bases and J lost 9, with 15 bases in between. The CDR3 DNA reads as TGTGCCTGGAGCGTCGGGACTGCTGGGCAGTACTTC. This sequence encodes CAWSVGTAGQYF.

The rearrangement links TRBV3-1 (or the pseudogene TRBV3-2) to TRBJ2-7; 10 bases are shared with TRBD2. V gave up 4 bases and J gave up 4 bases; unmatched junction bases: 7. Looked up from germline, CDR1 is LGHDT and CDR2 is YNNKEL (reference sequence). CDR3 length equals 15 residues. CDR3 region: CASSRASGGAYEQYF. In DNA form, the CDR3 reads TGTGCCAGCAGCCGAGCGAGCGGGGGGGCTTACGAGCAGTACTTC.

CDR3 protein: CSVADRGLTEAFF. The DNA of the CDR3 is TGCAGCGTTGCGGACAGGGGGCTTACTGAAGCTTTCTTT. V usage is TRBV29-1 and J usage is TRBJ1-1, with 11 bases matching TRBD1. Trimming at V came to 4 bases and at J to 5 bases, leaving 3 bases not matched to a gene. The CDR3 covers 13 residues. CDR1 is SQVTM and CDR2 is ANQGSEA in the germline V gene.

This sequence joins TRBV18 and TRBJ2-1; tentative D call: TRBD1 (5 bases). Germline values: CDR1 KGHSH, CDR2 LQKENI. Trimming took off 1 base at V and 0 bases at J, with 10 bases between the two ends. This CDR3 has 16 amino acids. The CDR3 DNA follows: TGTGCCAGCTCACCACTTACAGGAAACTCCTACAATGAGCAGTTCTTC. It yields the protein CASSPLTGNSYNEQFF. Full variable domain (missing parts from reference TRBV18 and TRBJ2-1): NAGVMQNPRHLVRRRGQEARLRCSPMKGHSHVYWYRQLPEEGLKFMVYLQKENIIDESGMPKERFSAEFPKEGPSILRIQQVVRGDSAAYFCASSPLTGNSYNEQFFGPGTRLTVL.

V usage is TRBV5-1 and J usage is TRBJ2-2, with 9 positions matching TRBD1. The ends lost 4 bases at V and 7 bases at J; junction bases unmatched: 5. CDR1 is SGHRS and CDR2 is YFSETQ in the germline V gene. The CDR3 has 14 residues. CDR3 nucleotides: TGCGCCAGCAGCGAACAGGGGGCAATCGGGGAGCTGTTTTTT. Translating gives CASSEQGAIGELFF.

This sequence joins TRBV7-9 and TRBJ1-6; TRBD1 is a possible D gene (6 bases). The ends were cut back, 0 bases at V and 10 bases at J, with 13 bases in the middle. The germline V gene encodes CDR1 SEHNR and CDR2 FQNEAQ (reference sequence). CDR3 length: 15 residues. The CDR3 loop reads CASSLAAQGRSPLHF. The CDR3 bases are TGTGCCAGCAGCTTAGCGGCACAGGGCAGGTCACCCCTCCACTTT.

The CDR3 here is CASSSGQHTEAFF. Here the CDR3 DNA reads TGCGCCAGCAGCTCCGGACAGCACACTGAAGCTTTCTTT. V gene TRBV5-1 combines with J gene TRBJ1-1; perhaps TRBD1 as D (6 bases). Germline lookup yields CDR1 SGHRS and CDR2 YFSETQ. V shed 3 bases and J shed 3 bases, with 9 bases lying between them. This CDR3 has 13 residues.

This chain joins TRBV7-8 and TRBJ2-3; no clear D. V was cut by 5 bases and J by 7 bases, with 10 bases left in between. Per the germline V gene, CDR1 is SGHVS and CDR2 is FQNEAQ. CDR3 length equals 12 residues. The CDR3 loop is CASSHLSNTQYF. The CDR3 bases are TGTGCCAGCAGCCACCTTTCTAATACGCAGTATTTT.

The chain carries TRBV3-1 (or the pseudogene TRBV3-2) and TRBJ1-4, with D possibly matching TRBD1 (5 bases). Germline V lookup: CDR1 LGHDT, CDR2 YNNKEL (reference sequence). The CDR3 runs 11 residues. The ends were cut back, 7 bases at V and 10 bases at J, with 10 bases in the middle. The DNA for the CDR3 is TGTGCCAGCACCAGCGGGGGAAAACTGTTTTTT. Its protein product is CASTSGGKLFF.

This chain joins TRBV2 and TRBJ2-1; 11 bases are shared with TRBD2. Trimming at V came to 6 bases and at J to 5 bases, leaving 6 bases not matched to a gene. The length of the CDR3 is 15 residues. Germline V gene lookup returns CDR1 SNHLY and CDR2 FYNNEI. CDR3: CASRPLAGGHNEQFF. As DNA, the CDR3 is TGTGCCAGCAGGCCTCTAGCGGGGGGACACAATGAGCAGTTCTTC.

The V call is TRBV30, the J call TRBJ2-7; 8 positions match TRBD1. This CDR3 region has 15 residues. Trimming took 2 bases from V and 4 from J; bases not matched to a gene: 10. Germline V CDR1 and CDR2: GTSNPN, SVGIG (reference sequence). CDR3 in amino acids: CAWSPGQGRTYEQYF. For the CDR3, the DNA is TGTGCCTGGAGTCCTGGACAGGGCCGGACGTACGAGCAGTACTTC.

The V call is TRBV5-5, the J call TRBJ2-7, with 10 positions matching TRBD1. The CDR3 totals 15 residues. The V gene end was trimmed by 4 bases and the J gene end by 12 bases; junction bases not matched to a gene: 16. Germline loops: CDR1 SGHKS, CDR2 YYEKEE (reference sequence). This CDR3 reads CASSHPGTGARGGYF. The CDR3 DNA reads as TGTGCCAGCAGCCACCCCGGGACAGGGGCTCGGGGGGGGTACTTC.

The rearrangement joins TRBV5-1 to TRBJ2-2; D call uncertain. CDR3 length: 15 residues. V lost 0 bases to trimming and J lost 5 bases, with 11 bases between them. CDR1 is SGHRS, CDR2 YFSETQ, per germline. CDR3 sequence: CASSLDRLDTGELFF. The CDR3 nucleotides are TGCGCCAGCAGCTTGGACCGACTTGATACCGGGGAGCTGTTTTTT.

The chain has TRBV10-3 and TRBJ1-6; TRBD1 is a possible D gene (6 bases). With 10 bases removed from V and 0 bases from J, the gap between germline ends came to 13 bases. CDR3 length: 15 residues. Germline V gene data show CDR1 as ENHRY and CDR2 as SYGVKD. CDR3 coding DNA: TGTGCCACATGGCAGGGGAGCTCCTATAATTCACCCCTCCACTTT. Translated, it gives CATWQGSSYNSPLHF.

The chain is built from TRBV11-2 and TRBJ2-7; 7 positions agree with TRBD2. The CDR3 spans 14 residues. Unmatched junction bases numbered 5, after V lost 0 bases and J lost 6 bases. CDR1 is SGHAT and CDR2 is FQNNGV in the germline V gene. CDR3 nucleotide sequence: TGTGCCAGCAGCTTAGAGAGTCGCGGGGGCGAGCAGTACTTC. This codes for CASSLESRGGEQYF.

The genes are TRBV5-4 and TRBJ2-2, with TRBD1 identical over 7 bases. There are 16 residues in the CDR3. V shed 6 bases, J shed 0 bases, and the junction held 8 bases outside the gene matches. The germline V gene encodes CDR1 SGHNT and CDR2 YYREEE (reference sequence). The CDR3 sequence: CASTSGGRANTGELFF. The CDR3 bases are TGTGCCAGCACCTCAGGGGGTAGAGCGAACACCGGGGAGCTGTTTTTT.

The CDR3 nucleotides read TGTGCCAGCTCCGGGACTAGCGGGCTCTACGAGCAGTACTTC. It translates to CASSGTSGLYEQYF. The V and J genes are TRBV18 and TRBJ2-7, with TRBD2 matching over 12 bases. CDR1 and CDR2 from the germline V gene are KGHSH and LQKENI. V trimming: 6 bases; J trimming: 3 bases; junction bases outside the gene matches: 3. The CDR3 length is 14 residues.